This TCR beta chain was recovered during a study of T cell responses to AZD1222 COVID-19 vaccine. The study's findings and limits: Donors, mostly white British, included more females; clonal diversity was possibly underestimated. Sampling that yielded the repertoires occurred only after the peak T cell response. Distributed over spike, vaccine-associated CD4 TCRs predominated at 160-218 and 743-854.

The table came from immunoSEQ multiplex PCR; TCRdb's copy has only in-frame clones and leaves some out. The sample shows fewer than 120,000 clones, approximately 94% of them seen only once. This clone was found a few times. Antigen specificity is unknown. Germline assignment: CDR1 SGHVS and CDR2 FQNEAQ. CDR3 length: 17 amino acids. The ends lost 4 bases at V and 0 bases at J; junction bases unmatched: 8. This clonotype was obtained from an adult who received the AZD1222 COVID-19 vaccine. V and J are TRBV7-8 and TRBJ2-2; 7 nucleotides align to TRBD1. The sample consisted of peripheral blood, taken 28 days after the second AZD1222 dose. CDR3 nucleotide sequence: TGTGCCAGCAGCTCAAGAACAGGGGCCTCGAACACCGGGGAGCTGTTTTTT. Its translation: CASSSRTGASNTGELFF. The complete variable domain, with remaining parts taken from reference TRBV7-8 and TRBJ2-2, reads GAGVSQSPRYKVAKRGQDVALRCDPISGHVSLFWYQQALGQGPEFLTYFQNEAQLDKSGLPSDRFFAERPEGSVSTLKIQRTQQEDSAVYLCASSSRTGASNTGELFFGEGSRLTVL.